This entry features one TCR beta chain sequence. Only in-frame clones appear in the TCRdb table, and some are missing; sequencing was by immunoSEQ multiplex PCR. There are approximately 26,000 clones in the sample; under 90% occur only once, and over 1% lies in the top ten. The sample originates from a study of T cell responses to AZD1222 COVID-19 vaccine. V was trimmed by 8 bases and J by 3 bases, leaving 20 bases between them. The CDR3 contains 16 residues. Germline V lookup: CDR1 SEHNR, CDR2 FQNEAQ (reference sequence). The chain uses TRBV7-9 and TRBJ2-1; D possibly matches TRBD1 or TRBD2 (5 bases each). The origin of this receptor is an adult in good health. The input for sequencing was peripheral blood, taken on day 0 of AZD1222 vaccination. CDR3 sequence (DNA): TGTGCCAGCGAAGTGCCTAAGGGACCGGACTACAATGAGCAGTTCTTC. Translated: CASEVPKGPDYNEQFF.